The sequence of this T cell receptor beta chain was determined in a study of T cell changes during pregnancy in multiple sclerosis. The assay was immunoSEQ multiplex PCR, and TCRdb's table has in-frame clones only and misses some. The sample contains about 54,000 clones, approximately 91% of which appear only once. In germline, CDR1 is MNHEY, CDR2 SVGAGI. The CDR3 extends over 15 amino acids. Trimming removed 6 bases at V and 6 bases at J, with 17 bases between. Here the sequenced sample was peripheral blood, taken after pregnancy. V gene TRBV6-5 combines with J gene TRBJ2-2, with a possible D match to TRBD2 (5 bases). The clonotype was recovered from a female donor in good health, enrolled as a control in a pregnancy study. The CDR3 loop reads CASRWNREGAGELFF. CDR3 nucleotide sequence: TGTGCCAGCAGATGGAACCGGGAAGGCGCCGGGGAGCTGTTTTTT.